A single sample gave rise to the 30 T cell receptor beta chains below, sequenced in a study of blood T cell repertoires in COVID-19 (TCRdb year 2020). Libraries came from the immunoSEQ multiplex PCR assay. Sourced from immuneACCESS, this table was stored by TCRdb with only in-frame sequences that have V and J called. A share of the clones is absent; for the studies checked, an unresolved V gene accounts for under half, and the remainder has no known explanation. The sample table holds 100,000 to 150,000 clones, of which around 87% were seen once. Jointly, the top ten make up less than 9.5% of the sample. The specimen was peripheral blood. These TCRs come from a human donor in a cohort sampled during active COVID-19.

The V and J genes are TRBV12-3 or TRBV12-4 and TRBJ1-6; no reliable D call. Trimming took off 6 bases at V and 7 bases at J, with 7 bases between the two ends. The CDR3 is made up of 12 amino acids. The DNA of the CDR3 is TGTGCCAGCAGCACGCGGAATTCACCCCTCCACTTT. It specifies CASSTRNSPLHF.

The rearrangement uses TRBV7-2 and TRBJ2-2; 8 bases map to TRBD1. V was clipped by 3 bases and J by 5 bases; unmatched bases: 2. Germline loops: CDR1 SGHTA, CDR2 FQGNSA. This CDR3 is built from 14 residues. The chain's CDR3 is CASSFNRGTGELFF. For the CDR3, the DNA is TGTGCCAGCAGCTTTAACAGGGGGACCGGGGAGCTGTTTTTT.

Only one count was recorded for this clone. The chain joins TRBV3-1 (or the pseudogene TRBV3-2) to TRBJ2-1; 9 nucleotides align to TRBD2. J was trimmed by 2 bases and V by 2 bases; bases with no gene match: 10. This CDR3 has 18 amino acids. Germline CDR1 LGHDT, CDR2 YNNKEL (reference sequence). CDR3 nucleotides: TGTGCCAGCAGCCAACTAGCTAGCGGGAACCCCGCCTACAATGAGCAGTTCTTC. Amino acids: CASSQLASGNPAYNEQFF.

This chain links TRBV19 with TRBJ2-3; tentatively, D is TRBD2 (5 bases). Trimming took 5 bases from V and 1 from J, leaving 7 bases between them. This CDR3 region has 13 residues. The germline V gene has CDR1 LNHDA and CDR2 SQIVND (reference sequence). The CDR3 reads CASSVSGTDTQYF. The CDR3 bases are TGTGCCAGTAGTGTTAGCGGCACAGATACGCAGTATTTT.

This clone was seen a few times. J is TRBJ1-6 and V is TRBV7-9, with TRBD1 identical over 7 bases. J gave up 9 bases and V 6 bases, and 8 bases lay outside the gene matches. Looked up from germline, CDR1 is SEHNR and CDR2 is FQNEAQ (reference sequence). The CDR3 is 14 residues long. CDR3 in amino acids: CASRPDRQGSPLHF. The CDR3 DNA is TGTGCCAGCAGACCGGACAGGCAGGGTTCACCCCTCCACTTT.

This chain connects TRBV5-1 to TRBJ1-1; 9 bases map to TRBD1. Looked up from germline, CDR1 is SGHRS and CDR2 is YFSETQ. This CDR3 is built from 15 residues. The V and J ends lost 3 bases and 5 bases, in that order; junction bases with no gene match: 8. CDR3 sequence reads: CASSSQNRGQTEAFF. The CDR3 bases are TGCGCCAGCAGCTCCCAGAACAGGGGGCAGACTGAAGCTTTCTTT.

This clone was counted between two and nine times. The chain uses TRBV6-5 and TRBJ1-5; D remains unclear. V was cut by 4 bases and J by 0 bases, with 13 bases left in between. Germline assignment: CDR1 MNHEY and CDR2 SVGAGI. The CDR3 length is 16 residues. CDR3 sequence (DNA): TGTGCCAGCAGTTCCGCTTGGCCAAATAGCAATCAGCCCCAGCATTTT. Translated, it gives CASSSAWPNSNQPQHF.

This chain links TRBV24-1 with TRBJ2-2; possibly TRBD1 for D (8 bases). The CDR3 is 17 amino acids. Germline CDR1 and CDR2: KGHDR and SFDVKD. V was cut by 7 bases and J by 4 bases, with 21 bases left in between. The CDR3 region is CATSGGQTGAITGELFF. The CDR3 coding sequence is TGTGCCACCAGCGGGGGGCAGACAGGGGCGATCACCGGGGAGCTGTTTTTT.

This chain joins TRBV7-2 and TRBJ1-5; no firm D call. The CDR3 is 15 residues long. V lost 3 bases and J lost 0, with 9 bases in between. The germline CDR1 and CDR2 sequences are SGHTA and FQGNSA. CDR3 nucleotides: TGTGCCAGCAGCTTGTTCAGAAATAGCAATCAGCCCCAGCATTTT. Translating it yields CASSLFRNSNQPQHF.

The chain employs TRBV7-7 and TRBJ2-3; 15 bases map to TRBD2. This CDR3 comprises 17 residues. Trimming at V came to 5 bases and at J to 2 bases, leaving 5 bases not matched to a gene. Per the germline V gene, CDR1 is SSHAT and CDR2 is FNYEAQ (reference sequence). The CDR3 spells CASSPGLAGGHTDTQYF. The CDR3 DNA reads TGTGCCAGCAGCCCCGGACTAGCGGGAGGGCACACAGATACGCAGTATTTT.

This chain connects TRBV6-6 to TRBJ1-1; no clear D gene. Germline CDR1 MNHNY, CDR2 SVGAGI (reference sequence). Trimming cost V 2 bases and J 6 bases, with 13 bases left between them. The CDR3 is 14 residues long. The CDR3, as DNA: TGTGCCAGCAGTTACCAAGAGGTAGACCCTGAAGCTTTCTTT. This gives the protein CASSYQEVDPEAFF.

The V gene is TRBV3-1 (or the pseudogene TRBV3-2), the J gene TRBJ2-7; D is perhaps TRBD1 (5 bases). The ends were cut back, 0 bases at V and 5 bases at J, with 20 bases in the middle. Germline-derived CDR1 and CDR2 are LGHDT and YNNKEL (reference sequence). CDR3 length: 17 residues. The CDR3 region is CASSQEGVRLQNDEQYF. In DNA, the CDR3 is TGTGCCAGCAGCCAAGAAGGGGTGCGCCTCCAGAACGACGAGCAGTACTTC.

The chain combines TRBV24-1 with TRBJ1-4, with a tentative D call TRBD1 (6 bases). This CDR3 has 15 amino acids. Deletions cut 4 bases from V and 3 bases from J, with 11 bases between. Germline V gene data show CDR1 as KGHDR and CDR2 as SFDVKD. CDR3 sequence (DNA): TGTGCCACCAGTGACCCCAGGGGACCTAATGAAAAACTGTTTTTT. The encoded protein is CATSDPRGPNEKLFF.

The chain combines TRBV29-1 with TRBJ1-3; TRBD1 might be the D (5 bases). V gave up 5 bases and J gave up 8 bases, with 16 bases separating them. Germline V gene data show CDR1 as SQVTM and CDR2 as ANQGSEA. This CDR3 is 13 amino acids long. The CDR3 here is CSVRKTEGDTIYF. CDR3 nucleotide sequence: TGCAGCGTTAGGAAGACAGAAGGGGACACCATATATTTT.

The CDR3, as DNA: TGTGCCAGCAGTCAGGACAGGGGCAGGACTAACTCCTACGAGCAGTACTTC. Its translation: CASSQDRGRTNSYEQYF. This chain connects TRBV27 to TRBJ2-7; 9 bases line up with TRBD1. CDR3 length: 17 residues. J gave up 0 bases and V 5 bases, and 11 bases lay outside the gene matches. Germline assignment: CDR1 MNHEY and CDR2 SMNVEV (reference sequence).

The chain has TRBV6-5 and TRBJ1-1, with D possibly TRBD1 on 6 matching bases. CDR3 size: 15 residues. Looked up from germline, CDR1 is MNHEY and CDR2 is SVGAGI. V lost 2 bases to trimming and J lost 4 bases, with 14 bases between them. This CDR3 reads CASSYRGLRTTEAFF. CDR3 nucleotides: TGTGCCAGCAGTTACAGGGGGTTGAGGACCACTGAAGCTTTCTTT.

The chain employs TRBV28 and TRBJ1-1; D is unclear. The CDR3 spans 14 residues. Per germline, CDR1 MDHEN and CDR2 SYDVKM. V was shortened by 2 bases and J by 3 bases, with 10 bases between the two germline ends. The CDR3 DNA is TGTGCCAGCAGTTTACGATTGAGAGACACTGAAGCTTTCTTT. Translated: CASSLRLRDTEAFF.

The V and J genes are TRBV15 and TRBJ2-1, with a weak D call TRBD2 (6 bases). Germline V gene sequence: CDR1 LNHNV, CDR2 YYDKDF (reference sequence). The V and J ends lost 8 bases and 2 bases respectively, with 10 bases between them. CDR3 size: 13 residues. The CDR3 coding sequence is TGTGCCACCCTGGCGGGACCCTACAATGAGCAGTTCTTC. Protein: CATLAGPYNEQFF.

This chain connects TRBV19 to TRBJ1-1; D is unresolved. The CDR3 has 13 amino acids. Trimming left V 5 bases short and J 0 bases short, with 7 bases between. Germline assignment: CDR1 LNHDA and CDR2 SQIVND (reference sequence). CDR3 protein: CASSYSMNTEAFF. The CDR3 region has the DNA TGTGCCAGTAGTTACAGCATGAACACTGAAGCTTTCTTT.

The chain employs TRBV25-1 and TRBJ1-6; 8 bases agree with TRBD1. The CDR3 consists of 16 residues. V lost 1 base and J lost 9; bases outside the gene matches: 8. CDR1 MGHDK and CDR2 SYGVNS come from the germline V gene. The CDR3: CASSEWTGMGPSPLHF. The CDR3 DNA reads TGTGCCAGCAGTGAATGGACAGGGATGGGTCCTTCACCCCTCCACTTT.

This clone came up once. V is TRBV4-1 and J is TRBJ2-6; a weak D match, TRBD2 (7 bases). CDR3 size: 19 residues. Trimming stripped 1 base from V and 3 bases from J, with 19 bases between. CDR1 and CDR2 (germline): MGHRA, YSYEKL. CDR3 coding DNA: TGCGCCAGCAGCCAAGGCGGGGGCAACAGGGTCGGTGGGGCCAACGTCCTGACTTTC. It is translated as CASSQGGGNRVGGANVLTF.

The V and J genes are TRBV2 and TRBJ1-1; TRBD1 aligns across 7 bases. Per germline, CDR1 SNHLY and CDR2 FYNNEI. V lost 7 bases and J lost 1; bases outside the gene matches: 3. The CDR3 covers 13 residues. The CDR3 bases are TGTGCCAGCACCAACAGGGGGAACACTGAAGCTTTCTTT. Translation gives CASTNRGNTEAFF.

This sequence joins TRBV6-1 and TRBJ1-2; 7 positions agree with TRBD1. Losses at the gene ends were 3 bases for V and 6 bases for J; bases not matched to a gene: 1. Germline V gives CDR1 MNHNS, CDR2 SASEGT. CDR3 length equals 12 residues. The CDR3 region is CASSDRGDGYTF. In DNA form, the CDR3 reads TGTGCCAGCAGTGACAGGGGGGATGGCTACACCTTC.

This CDR3 reads CASRLRDRNTEAFF. The CDR3 region has the DNA TGTGCCAGCAGACTCCGGGACAGGAACACTGAAGCTTTCTTT. The chain employs TRBV27 and TRBJ1-1; 7 bases agree with TRBD1. This CDR3 spans 14 amino acids. J gave up 1 base and V 6 bases, and 5 bases lay outside the gene matches. In germline, CDR1 is MNHEY, CDR2 SMNVEV (reference sequence).

The chain is built from TRBV5-1 and TRBJ1-1; 8 positions agree with TRBD1. Germline V CDR1 and CDR2: SGHRS, YFSETQ. This CDR3 has 15 residues. V gave up 6 bases and J gave up 3 bases; unmatched junction bases: 10. CDR3: CASTTGAVQDTEAFF. The CDR3 DNA follows: TGCGCCAGCACGACAGGGGCGGTTCAGGACACTGAAGCTTTCTTT. Together with reference TRBV5-1 and TRBJ1-1, the CDR3 gives the full variable domain: KAGVTQTPRYLIKTRGQQVTLSCSPISGHRSVSWYQQTPGQGLQFLFEYFSETQRNKGNFPGRFSGRQFSNSRSEMNVSTLELGDSALYLCASTTGAVQDTEAFFGQGTRLTVV.

This chain uses TRBV6-1 with TRBJ1-5; 8 bases align to TRBD1. The germline V gene has CDR1 MNHNS and CDR2 SASEGT. Trimming took 3 bases from V and 3 from J; bases not matched to a gene: 7. The CDR3 runs to 16 residues. CDR3 sequence reads: CASSDGTGFDNQPQHF. CDR3 nucleotide sequence: TGTGCCAGCAGTGACGGGACAGGCTTCGACAATCAGCCCCAGCATTTT.

The DNA of the CDR3 is TGTGCCAGCAGCCTACGCGCGGGAGGGCCTAGCACCGGGGAGCTGTTTTTT. Translated, it gives CASSLRAGGPSTGELFF. V usage is TRBV11-3 and J usage is TRBJ2-2; 9 bases agree with TRBD2. Germline assignment: CDR1 SGHNT and CDR2 YENEEA. The CDR3 runs to 17 residues. V dropped 5 bases and J dropped 4; count of bases not matched to a gene: 11.

V gene TRBV14 combines with J gene TRBJ1-2; D is perhaps TRBD1 (5 bases). V lost 1 base to trimming and J lost 13 bases, with 13 bases between them. CDR3 length: 12 residues. Germline V gene sequence: CDR1 SGHDN, CDR2 FVKESK. CDR3 sequence (DNA): TGTGCCAGCAGCCAAGCGGGCAGGGTGTCCACCTTC. Translation gives CASSQAGRVSTF.

The rearrangement joins TRBV15 to TRBJ2-3; 14 bases fit TRBD2. This CDR3 has 17 amino acids. V shed 5 bases and J 2 bases; nucleotides not matched to a gene: 6. The germline V gene encodes CDR1 LNHNV and CDR2 YYDKDF (reference sequence). The CDR3: CATSPGTSGSFTDTQYF. The CDR3 region has the DNA TGTGCCACCAGCCCGGGGACTAGCGGGAGTTTCACAGATACGCAGTATTTT.

The CDR3 nucleotides are TGTGCCAGTAGTATAGTCCGCGGCACCAATCAGCCCCAGCATTTT. Encoded protein: CASSIVRGTNQPQHF. The chain employs TRBV19 and TRBJ1-5; D remains ambiguous. Germline CDR1 is LNHDA and CDR2 is SQIVND (reference sequence). Trimming cost V 1 base and J 3 bases, with 10 bases left between them. This CDR3 has 15 residues.